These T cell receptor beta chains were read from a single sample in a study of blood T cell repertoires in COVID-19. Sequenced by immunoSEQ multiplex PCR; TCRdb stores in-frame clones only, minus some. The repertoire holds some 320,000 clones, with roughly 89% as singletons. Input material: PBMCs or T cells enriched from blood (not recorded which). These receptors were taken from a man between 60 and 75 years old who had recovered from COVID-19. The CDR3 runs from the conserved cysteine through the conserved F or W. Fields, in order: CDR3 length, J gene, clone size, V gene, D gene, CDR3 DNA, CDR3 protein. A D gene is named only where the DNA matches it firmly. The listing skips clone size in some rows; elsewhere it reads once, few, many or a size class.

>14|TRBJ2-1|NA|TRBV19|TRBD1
TGTGCCAGTCGCCGGGACAGGGCTGACAATGAGCAGTTCTTC
CASRRDRADNEQFF
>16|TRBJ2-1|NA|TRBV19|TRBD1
TGTGCCAGTAGTAACGGACAGGTGAGCTCCTACAATGAGCAGTTCTTC
CASSNGQVSSYNEQFF
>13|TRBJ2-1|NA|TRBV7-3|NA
TGTGCCAGCAGCTTAAGCTCGCGCAATGAGCAGTTCTTC
CASSLSSRNEQFF
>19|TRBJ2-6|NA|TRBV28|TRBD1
TGTGCCAGCAGTTTAGTCGGGGACAGGGGCGCTTTAGGGGCCAACGTCCTGACTTTC
CASSLVGDRGALGANVLTF
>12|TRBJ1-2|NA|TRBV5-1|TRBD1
TGCGCCAGCACGGGACAGAACTATGGCTACACCTTC
CASTGQNYGYTF
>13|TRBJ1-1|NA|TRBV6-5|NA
TGTGCCAGCAGGGGGACTTTGGGGCTAGGAGCTTTCTTT
CASRGTLGLGAFF
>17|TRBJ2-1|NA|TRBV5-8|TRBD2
TGTGCCAGCAGCCTATTCATAACTAGCGCCTCCTACAATGAGCAGTTCTTC
CASSLFITSASYNEQFF
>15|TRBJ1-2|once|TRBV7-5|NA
TGTGTCAGAAGCACGAGACAGGGGGCGCGACATGGCTACACCTTC
CVRSTRQGARHGYTF
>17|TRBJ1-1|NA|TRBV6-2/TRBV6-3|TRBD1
TGTGCCAGCAGTATTTCCGGGACAGGGGTCATGAACACTGAAGCTTTCTTT
CASSISGTGVMNTEAFF
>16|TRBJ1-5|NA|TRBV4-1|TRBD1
TGCGCCAGCAGCCAAGCCGCTGGGACAGGAGAACAGCCCCAGCATTTT
CASSQAAGTGEQPQHF
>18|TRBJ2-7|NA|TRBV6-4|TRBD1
TGTGCCAGCAGTGACTCGAGGACGAGGGACAGCCCACACTACGAGCAGTACTTC
CASSDSRTRDSPHYEQYF
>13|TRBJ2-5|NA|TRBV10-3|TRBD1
TGTGCCATCAGCGACAGGGAGCCAGAGACCCAGTACTTC
CAISDREPETQYF
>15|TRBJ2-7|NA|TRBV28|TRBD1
TGTGCCAGCAGCCAAGCTCAGGGGGCAGGGTACGAGCAGTACTTC
CASSQAQGAGYEQYF
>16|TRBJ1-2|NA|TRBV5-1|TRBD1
TGCGCCAGCAGCTTGGGGACGGGACAGATAAACTATGGCTACACCTTC
CASSLGTGQINYGYTF
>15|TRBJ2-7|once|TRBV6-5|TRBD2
TGTGCCAGCATACTAGCGGGAGGTCCCTCCTACGAGCAGTACTTC
CASILAGGPSYEQYF
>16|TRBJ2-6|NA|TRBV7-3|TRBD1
TGTGCCAGTGCGGGACAGGCAAGCTCTGGGGCCAACGTCCTGACTTTC
CASAGQASSGANVLTF
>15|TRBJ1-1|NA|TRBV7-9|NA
TGTGCCAGCAGCTTAGCGGCAGGAACGAACACTGAAGCTTTCTTT
CASSLAAGTNTEAFF
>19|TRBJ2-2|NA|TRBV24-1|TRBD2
TGTGCCACCAGTGATTTGACTCCAAGGACTAGCGGGAGAATCGGGGAGCTGTTTTTT
CATSDLTPRTSGRIGELFF
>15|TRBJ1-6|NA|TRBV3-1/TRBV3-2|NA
TGTGCCAGCAGCCCAGCAGGGCTCTATAATTCACCCCTCCACTTT
CASSPAGLYNSPLHF
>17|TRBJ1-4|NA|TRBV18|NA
TGTGCCAGCTCACCTCCTAACAGGGTCACTCAGAGCGAAAAACTGTTTTTT
CASSPPNRVTQSEKLFF
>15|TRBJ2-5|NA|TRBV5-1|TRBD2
TGCGCCAGCAGCCCCTTAGCGGGAGGACAAGAGACCCAGTACTTC
CASSPLAGGQETQYF
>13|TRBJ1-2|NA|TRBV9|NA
TGTGCCAGCAGCGGGACACCTAACTATGGCTACACCTTC
CASSGTPNYGYTF
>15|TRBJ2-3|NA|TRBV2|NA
TGTGCCAGCCGCCCGATGACTTCTAGCACAGATACGCAGTATTTT
CASRPMTSSTDTQYF
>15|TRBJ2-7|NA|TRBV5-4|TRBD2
TGTGCCAGCAGCTCAATAACTAGCGGTTCCTACGAGCAGTACTTC
CASSSITSGSYEQYF
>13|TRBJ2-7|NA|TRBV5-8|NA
TGTGCCAGCAGCCCTGGGAAGGGGCGAGAGCAGTACTTC
CASSPGKGREQYF
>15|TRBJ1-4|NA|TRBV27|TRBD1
TGTGCCAGCAGTTGGGACAGGGAGGGTAATGAAAAACTGTTTTTT
CASSWDREGNEKLFF
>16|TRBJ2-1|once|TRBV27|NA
TGTGCCAGCAGTCCATCTAAGGGGAGGCCCTACAATGAGCAGTTCTTC
CASSPSKGRPYNEQFF
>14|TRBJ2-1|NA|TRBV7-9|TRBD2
TGTGCCAGCAGCTTAGGGGTAGCGGGGAATGAGCAGTTCTTC
CASSLGVAGNEQFF
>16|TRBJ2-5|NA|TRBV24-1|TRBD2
TGTGCCACCAGTGATAAAGGACTAGCGGGTCGAGAGACCCAGTACTTC
CATSDKGLAGRETQYF
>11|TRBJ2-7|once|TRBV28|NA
TGTGCCAGCAGTAACAACTACGAGCAGTACTTC
CASSNNYEQYF
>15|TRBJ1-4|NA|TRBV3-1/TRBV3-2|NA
TGTGCCAGCAGCCTCTGGACAGAATCCAATGAAAAACTGTTTTTT
CASSLWTESNEKLFF
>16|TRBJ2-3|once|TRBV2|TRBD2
TGTGCCAGCTCGGGGGGGACTAGCGGGATCACAGATACGCAGTATTTT
CASSGGTSGITDTQYF
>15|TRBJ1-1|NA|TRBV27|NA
TGTGCCAGCAGTTCCTCGGACAACCCGAACACTGAAGCTTTCTTT
CASSSSDNPNTEAFF
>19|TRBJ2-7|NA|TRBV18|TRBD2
TGTGCCAGCTCACCATGGGCAGCAACCGGGACTAGCGGCCCCTACGAGCAGTACTTC
CASSPWAATGTSGPYEQYF
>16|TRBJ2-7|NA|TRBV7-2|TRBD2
TGTGCCAGCAGCTCACCCCCGGGGAAGCGGGACTTCGAGCAGTACTTC
CASSSPPGKRDFEQYF
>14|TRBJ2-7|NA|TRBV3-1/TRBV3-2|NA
TGTGCCAGCAGCTACCACGGGAGCTCCTACGAGCAGTACTTC
CASSYHGSSYEQYF
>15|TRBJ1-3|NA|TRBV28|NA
TGTGCCAGCAGTTTATTTCCAGGGGCCGGAAACACCATATATTTT
CASSLFPGAGNTIYF
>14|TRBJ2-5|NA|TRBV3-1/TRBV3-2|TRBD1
TGTGCCAGCAGCCCCGGGACAGGGCTGGAGACCCAGTACTTC
CASSPGTGLETQYF
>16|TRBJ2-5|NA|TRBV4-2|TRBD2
TGTGCCAGCAGCCAGGTCAGCGGGAGGTACCAAGAGACCCAGTACTTC
CASSQVSGRYQETQYF
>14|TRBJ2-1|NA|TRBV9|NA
TGTGCCAGCAGCGTAGTGGGTAGCCTGTCTGAGCAGTTCTTC
CASSVVGSLSEQFF
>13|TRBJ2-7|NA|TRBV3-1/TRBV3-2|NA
TGTGCCAGCAGCCCTTTCAGAGGATACGAGCAGTACTTC
CASSPFRGYEQYF
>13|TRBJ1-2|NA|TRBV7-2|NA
TGTGCCAGCAGCTTTTCCAGGGAAGATGGCTACACCTTC
CASSFSREDGYTF
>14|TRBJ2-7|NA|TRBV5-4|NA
TGTGCCAGCAGCCCCGCTAAGCCTAGCGCCGAGCAGTACTTC
CASSPAKPSAEQYF
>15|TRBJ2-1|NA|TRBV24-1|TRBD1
TGTGCCACCGCCGATGGACAGGTACGTCGCAATGAGCAGTTCTTC
CATADGQVRRNEQFF
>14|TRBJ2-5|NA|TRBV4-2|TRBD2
TGTGCCAGCAGCCGAGGGACTAGCGAAGAGACCCAGTACTTC
CASSRGTSEETQYF
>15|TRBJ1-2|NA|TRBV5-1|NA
TGCGCCAGCAGCTTGCTTCTTGACAGACCCTATGGCTACACCTTC
CASSLLLDRPYGYTF
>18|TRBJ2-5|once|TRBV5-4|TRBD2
TGTGCCAGCAGCTCGGGACTAGCGGGAGAAACCAGTCAAGAGACCCAGTACTTC
CASSSGLAGETSQETQYF
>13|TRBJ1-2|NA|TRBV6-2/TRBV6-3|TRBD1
TGTGCCAGCAGTTATGGACAGGGCCATGGCTACACCTTC
CASSYGQGHGYTF
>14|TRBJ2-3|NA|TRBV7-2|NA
TGTGCCAGCAGCTTAGGGTCGGGAGTGGATACGCAGTATTTT
CASSLGSGVDTQYF
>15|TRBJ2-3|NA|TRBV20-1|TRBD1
TGCAGTGCTAGTGTTAGGCAGGGGGTCACAGATACGCAGTATTTT
CSASVRQGVTDTQYF
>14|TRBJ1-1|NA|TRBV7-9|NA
TGTGCCAGCAGCTTAACGAGGCCGAACACTGAAGCTTTCTTT
CASSLTRPNTEAFF
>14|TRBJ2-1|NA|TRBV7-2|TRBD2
TGTGCCAGCAGCTTAAGAATAGCGGGAAATGAGCAGTTCTTC
CASSLRIAGNEQFF
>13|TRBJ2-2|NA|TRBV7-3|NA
TGTGCCAGCAGCATAGACAGTCCCGGGGAGCTGTTTTTT
CASSIDSPGELFF
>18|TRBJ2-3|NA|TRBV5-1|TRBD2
TGCGCCAGCAGCCCGGGGGCTAGCGGGTCTGGTTACACAGATACGCAGTATTTT
CASSPGASGSGYTDTQYF
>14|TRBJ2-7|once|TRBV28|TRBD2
TGTGCCAGCAACGAACTAGCGGGAGGACGAGAGCAGTACTTC
CASNELAGGREQYF
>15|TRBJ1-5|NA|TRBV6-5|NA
TGTGCCAGCACCGGAACCACAGGGCCCAATCAGCCCCAGCATTTT
CASTGTTGPNQPQHF
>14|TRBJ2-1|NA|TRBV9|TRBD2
TGTGCCAGCAGCGTATTAGCGGGAGGTGGTGAGCAGTTCTTC
CASSVLAGGGEQFF
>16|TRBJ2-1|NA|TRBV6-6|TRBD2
TGTGCCAGCAGTCCCTCGAGCGGGATCCCCTACAATGAGCAGTTCTTC
CASSPSSGIPYNEQFF
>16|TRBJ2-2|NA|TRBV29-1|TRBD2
TGCAGCGTTGATTCGGGAGGACCACGCGAACACCGGGGAGCTGTTTTT
CSVDSGGPREHRGAVF
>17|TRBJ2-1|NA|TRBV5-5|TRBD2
TGTGCCAGCAGCCCCCTGCGGGCGGGAGAATGGTACAATGAGCAGTTCTTC
CASSPLRAGEWYNEQFF